Below, 17 T cell receptor beta chains from the same sample are listed, as sequenced in a study of spatial heterogeneity in lung cancer. Findings of the study overall: Mutation counts in tumors were tracked by counts of expanded intratumoral alpha and beta TCRs.

One entry per CDR3 protein results from TCRdb running MiXCR on the 5' RACE reads. The table lists 25,000 to 30,000 distinct CDR3 sequences, more than 5.5% of them singletons. For these TCRs, the target antigens are not known. Time point noted: sample taken at primary tumor resection. The sequencing here drew on lung tumor tissue, taken at surgery. These receptors were collected from a male donor with early-stage non-small cell lung cancer.

This clonotype has a count of ten or more. The genes are TRBV7-9 and TRBJ1-4; D uncertain. Trimming pared 2 bases from V and 8 bases from J, leaving 12 bases between. This CDR3 has 14 amino acids. Germline V gene sequence: CDR1 SEHNR, CDR2 FQNEAQ (reference sequence). CDR3 nucleotide sequence: TGTGCCAGCAGCTTATTCGACTTCCAGGAAAAACTGTTTTTT. The encoded protein is CASSLFDFQEKLFF. Using reference TRBV7-9 and TRBJ1-4 for the parts outside the CDR3, the full variable domain is DTGVSQNPRHKITKRGQNVTFRCDPISEHNRLYWYRQTLGQGPEFLTYFQNEAQLEKSRLLSDRFSAERPKGSFSTLEIQRTEQGDSAMYLCASSLFDFQEKLFFGSGTQLSVL.

This clonotype was seen many times. The chain is built from TRBV2 and TRBJ2-7, with 7 positions matching TRBD1. V lost 3 bases to trimming and J lost 2 bases; unmatched junction nucleotides: 4. Germline V lookup: CDR1 SNHLY, CDR2 FYNNEI. This CDR3 contains 14 residues. This chain's CDR3 is CASSEDRSTYEQYF. The CDR3 DNA reads as TGTGCCAGCAGTGAGGACAGGAGTACCTACGAGCAGTACTTC.

This clonotype was detected a few times. V and J are TRBV28 and TRBJ2-7; TRBD1 matches at 10 bases. Per germline, CDR1 MDHEN and CDR2 SYDVKM. V lost 9 bases, J lost 4 bases, and 9 bases stayed unmatched. The CDR3 runs to 14 residues. The CDR3 bases are TGTGCCAGTTATACCGGGACAGGGGATTACGAGCAGTACTTC. Translation gives CASYTGTGDYEQYF.

In this sample, this clonotype turned up a few times. The chain has TRBV5-4 and TRBJ2-7, with D unclear. Trimming stripped 0 bases from V and 7 bases from J, with 11 bases between. Germline V CDR1 and CDR2: SGHNT, YYREEE (reference sequence). This CDR3 comprises 13 residues. The CDR3 here is CASSLDVTSEQYF. The CDR3, as DNA: TGTGCCAGCAGCTTGGATGTGACCTCGGAGCAGTACTTC.

This clonotype was counted at least ten times. The rearrangement links TRBV6-5 to TRBJ2-1; possibly TRBD1 or TRBD2 for D (5 bases each). Trimming pared 6 bases from V and 7 bases from J, leaving 19 bases between. The CDR3 covers 15 residues. Germline V lookup: CDR1 MNHEY, CDR2 SVGAGI. The CDR3, as DNA: TGTGCCAGCAGACCTCCCGGTGGGGGAGCAAATGAGCAGTTCTTC. This gives the protein CASRPPGGGANEQFF.

This clonotype was observed at least ten times. This rearrangement joins TRBV5-4 to TRBJ2-3; D gene unclear. V shed 0 bases and J shed 3 bases, with 8 bases lying between them. Per germline, CDR1 SGHNT and CDR2 YYREEE (reference sequence). The CDR3 covers 14 residues. The CDR3 protein is CASSLERITDTQYF. For the CDR3, the DNA is TGTGCCAGCAGCTTGGAGAGGATTACAGATACGCAGTATTTT. Full variable domain (missing parts from reference TRBV5-4 and TRBJ2-3): ETGVTQSPTHLIKTRGQQVTLRCSSQSGHNTVSWYQQALGQGPQFIFQYYREEENGRGNFPPRFSGLQFPNYSSELNVNALELDDSALYLCASSLERITDTQYFGPGTRLTVL.

In its sample, this clonotype was seen many times. The chain carries TRBV7-2 and TRBJ2-3, with 7 positions matching TRBD1. The V and J ends lost 3 bases and 6 bases, in that order; junction bases with no gene match: 6. Germline loops: CDR1 SGHTA, CDR2 FQGNSA. This CDR3 comprises 14 residues. The CDR3: CASSFTGTEDTQYF. The CDR3 DNA reads as TGTGCCAGCAGCTTTACCGGGACAGAGGATACGCAGTATTTT.

The chain uses TRBV7-9 and TRBJ2-1, with 11 nucleotides matching TRBD2. The germline gives CDR1 SEHNR, CDR2 FQNEAQ (reference sequence). CDR3 length: 15 amino acids. With 5 bases clipped from V and 7 bases from J, the junction kept 7 bases outside the gene matches. The CDR3 reads CASSLTSGGYNEQFF. CDR3 nucleotides: TGTGCCAGCAGCCTTACTAGCGGGGGTTATAATGAGCAGTTCTTC. Full variable domain (rest looked up from reference TRBV7-9 and TRBJ2-1): DTGVSQNPRHKITKRGQNVTFRCDPISEHNRLYWYRQTLGQGPEFLTYFQNEAQLEKSRLLSDRFSAERPKGSFSTLEIQRTEQGDSAMYLCASSLTSGGYNEQFFGPGTRLTVL.

The table lists this clonotype with a few counts. The chain uses TRBV29-1 and TRBJ1-1, with no clear D. CDR3 length: 13 residues. Germline CDR1 is SQVTM and CDR2 is ANQGSEA. V was cut by 5 bases and J by 3 bases, with 13 bases left in between. Written as DNA, the CDR3 is TGCAGCGTTACCCTTCGCGGGGACACTGAAGCTTTCTTT. Its protein product is CSVTLRGDTEAFF.

This clonotype has at least ten counts. The V call is TRBV20-1, the J call TRBJ1-2, with 7 bases matching TRBD1. V was clipped by 5 bases and J by 3 bases; unmatched bases: 3. The CDR3 covers 12 residues. Germline assignment: CDR1 DFQATT and CDR2 SNEGSKA (reference sequence). The CDR3 spells CSALQGHYGYTF. The CDR3 bases are TGCAGTGCTTTACAGGGGCACTATGGCTACACCTTC.

V is TRBV7-2 and J is TRBJ2-3; D call uncertain. V was cut by 3 bases and J by 3 bases, with 13 bases left in between. CDR1 is SGHTA, CDR2 FQGNSA, per germline. The CDR3 runs to 15 residues. The CDR3 bases are TGTGCCAGCAGCTTGAGTGAAAGGAGAACAGATACGCAGTATTTT. Protein: CASSLSERRTDTQYF.

There are a few counts of this clonotype. The V gene is TRBV6-5, the J gene TRBJ2-3; D perhaps matches TRBD2 (5 bases). Trimming stripped 6 bases from V and 3 bases from J, with 10 bases between. The CDR3 has 13 residues. The germline CDR1 and CDR2 sequences are MNHEY and SVGAGI. CDR3 loop: CASSRPGTDTQYF. Here the CDR3 DNA reads TGTGCCAGCAGCCGCCCGGGAACAGATACGCAGTATTTT.

This clonotype has at least ten counts. This sequence joins TRBV20-1 and TRBJ2-7; D gene unclear. CDR3 length: 13 residues. CDR1 DFQATT and CDR2 SNEGSKA come from the germline V gene (reference sequence). Trimming stripped 7 bases from V and 0 bases from J, with 13 bases between. The CDR3 protein is CSGIGSSSYEQYF. Written as DNA, the CDR3 is TGCAGTGGGATAGGGTCTAGCTCCTACGAGCAGTACTTC.

This clonotype is classed as medium-sized (0.01 to 0.1%). An end of the junction does not agree with germline; a read error may underlie this. The V and J genes are TRBV7-8 and TRBJ2-1; 10 bases are a match to TRBD2. Germline V gene data show CDR1 as SGHVS and CDR2 as FQNEAQ. The CDR3 sequence is 14 residues long. CDR3 sequence reads: CASSLAGAWNEQFF. Here the CDR3 DNA reads TGTGCCAGCAGCCTAGCGGGGGCCTGGAATGAGCAGTTCTTC.

The chain employs TRBV5-1 and TRBJ2-5; D unresolved. This CDR3 has 13 amino acids. The V and J ends lost 4 bases and 7 bases respectively, with 14 bases between them. Germline-derived CDR1 and CDR2 are SGHRS and YFSETQ. The CDR3 DNA sequence: TGCGCCAGCAGCCTGGACGTTCGTGGGACCCAGTACTTC. Amino acid sequence: CASSLDVRGTQYF.

The CDR3 region has the DNA TGCGCCAGCAGCTCCCCCAACCTGACAGGGATCGAGGCCCACACAGATACGCAGTATTTT. Its protein is CASSSPNLTGIEAHTDTQYF. V usage is TRBV5-1 and J usage is TRBJ2-3; TRBD1 matches 7 bases. Losses at the gene ends were 3 bases for V and 2 bases for J; bases not matched to a gene: 21. The CDR3 totals 20 residues. Germline V gene sequence: CDR1 SGHRS, CDR2 YFSETQ.

The rearrangement uses TRBV11-2 and TRBJ2-1, with D possibly being TRBD1 or TRBD2 (5 bases each). The CDR3 extends over 15 amino acids. The germline gives CDR1 SGHAT, CDR2 FQNNGV. V lost 8 bases to trimming and J lost 6 bases, with 20 bases between them. The CDR3 spells CASYSRGEAINEQFF. The CDR3 bases are TGTGCCAGCTATTCGAGGGGAGAAGCTATCAATGAGCAGTTCTTC. Full variable domain (rest looked up from reference TRBV11-2 and TRBJ2-1): EAGVAQSPRYKIIEKRQSVAFWCNPISGHATLYWYQQILGQGPKLLIQFQNNGVVDDSQLPKDRFSAERLKGVDSTLKIQPAKLEDSAVYLCASYSRGEAINEQFFGPGTRLTVL.